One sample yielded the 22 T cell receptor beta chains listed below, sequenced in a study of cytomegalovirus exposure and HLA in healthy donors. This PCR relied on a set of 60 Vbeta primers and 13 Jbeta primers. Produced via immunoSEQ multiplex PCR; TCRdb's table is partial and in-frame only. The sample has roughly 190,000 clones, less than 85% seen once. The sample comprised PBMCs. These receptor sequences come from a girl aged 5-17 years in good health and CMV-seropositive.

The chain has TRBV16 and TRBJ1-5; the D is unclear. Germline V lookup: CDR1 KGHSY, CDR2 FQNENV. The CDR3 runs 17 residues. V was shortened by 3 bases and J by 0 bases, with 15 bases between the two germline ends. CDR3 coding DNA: TGTGCCAGCAGCCATTTGGTTGGCTCGTATAGCAATCAGCCCCAGCATTTT. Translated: CASSHLVGSYSNQPQHF.

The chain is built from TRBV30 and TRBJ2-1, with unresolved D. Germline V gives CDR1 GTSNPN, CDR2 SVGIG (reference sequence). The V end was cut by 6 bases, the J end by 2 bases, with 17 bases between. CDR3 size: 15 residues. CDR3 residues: CACLAASFPYNEQFF. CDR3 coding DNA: TGTGCCTGCCTCGCGGCCAGTTTCCCCTACAATGAGCAGTTCTTC.

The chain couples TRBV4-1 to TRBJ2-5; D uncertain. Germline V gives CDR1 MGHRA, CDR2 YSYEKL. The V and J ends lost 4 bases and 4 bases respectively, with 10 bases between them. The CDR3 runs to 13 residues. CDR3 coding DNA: TGCGCCAGCAGCCTGTCTCCTAGAGAGACCCAGTACTTC. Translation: CASSLSPRETQYF.

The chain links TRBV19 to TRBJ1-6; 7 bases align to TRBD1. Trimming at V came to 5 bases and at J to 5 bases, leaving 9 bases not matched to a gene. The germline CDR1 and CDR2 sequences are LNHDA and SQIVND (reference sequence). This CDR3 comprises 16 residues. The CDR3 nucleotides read TGTGCCAGTAGTCTACAGGGGCGTGTGGATAATTCACCCCTCCACTTT. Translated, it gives CASSLQGRVDNSPLHF.

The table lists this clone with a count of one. CDR3 region: CASSSGLAGYSTDTQYF. The DNA for the CDR3 is TGTGCCAGCAGTTCCGGACTAGCGGGGTATAGCACAGATACGCAGTATTTT. The chain joins TRBV27 to TRBJ2-3; 12 nucleotides match TRBD2. After removal of 4 bases from V and 0 bases from J, the junction contained 5 bases not matched to a gene. This CDR3 region has 17 residues. CDR1 is MNHEY, CDR2 SMNVEV, per germline (reference sequence).

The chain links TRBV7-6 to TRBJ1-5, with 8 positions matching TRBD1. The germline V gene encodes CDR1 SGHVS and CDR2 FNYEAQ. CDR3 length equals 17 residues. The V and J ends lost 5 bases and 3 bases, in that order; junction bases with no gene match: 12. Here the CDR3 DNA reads TGTGCCAGCAGCGTAAGGATACAGGGGGTGCCCAATCAGCCCCAGCATTTT. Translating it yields CASSVRIQGVPNQPQHF.

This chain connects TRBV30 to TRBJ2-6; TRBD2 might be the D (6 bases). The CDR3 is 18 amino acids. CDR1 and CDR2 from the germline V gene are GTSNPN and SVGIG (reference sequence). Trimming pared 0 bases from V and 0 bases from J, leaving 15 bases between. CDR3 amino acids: CAWSVLRTTYSGANVLTF. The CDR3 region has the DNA TGTGCCTGGAGTGTACTGCGGACTACCTACTCTGGGGCCAACGTCCTGACTTTC.

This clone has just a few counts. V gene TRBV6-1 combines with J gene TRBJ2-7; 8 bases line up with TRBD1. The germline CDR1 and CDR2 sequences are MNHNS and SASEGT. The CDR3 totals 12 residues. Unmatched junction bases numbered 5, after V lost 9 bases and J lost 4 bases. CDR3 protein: CASGTGSYEQYF. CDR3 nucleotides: TGTGCCAGTGGGACAGGATCATACGAGCAGTACTTC.

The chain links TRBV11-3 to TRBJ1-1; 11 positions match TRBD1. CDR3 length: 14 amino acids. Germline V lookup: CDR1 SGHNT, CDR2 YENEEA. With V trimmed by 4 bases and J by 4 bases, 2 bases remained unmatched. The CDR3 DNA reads TGTGCCAGCAGCTCGGACAGGGGGCCCACTGAAGCTTTCTTT. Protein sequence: CASSSDRGPTEAFF.

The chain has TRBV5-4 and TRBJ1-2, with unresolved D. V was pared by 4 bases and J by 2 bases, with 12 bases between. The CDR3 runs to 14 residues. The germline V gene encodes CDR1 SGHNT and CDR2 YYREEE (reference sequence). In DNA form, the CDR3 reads TGTGCCAGCAGCCTGGGCGCGGGAAACTATGGCTACACCTTC. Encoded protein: CASSLGAGNYGYTF.

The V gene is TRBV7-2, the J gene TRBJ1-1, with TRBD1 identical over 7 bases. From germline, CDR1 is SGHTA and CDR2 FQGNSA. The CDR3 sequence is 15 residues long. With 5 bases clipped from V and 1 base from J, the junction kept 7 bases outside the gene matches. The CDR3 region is CASSLRQGRNTEAFF. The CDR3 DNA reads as TGTGCCAGCAGCCTACGACAGGGTCGGAACACTGAAGCTTTCTTT. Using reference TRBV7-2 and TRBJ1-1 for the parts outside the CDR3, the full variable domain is GAGVSQSPSNKVTEKGKDVELRCDPISGHTALYWYRQSLGQGLEFLIYFQGNSAPDKSGLPSDRFSAERTGGSVSTLTIQRTQQEDSAVYLCASSLRQGRNTEAFFGQGTRLTVV.

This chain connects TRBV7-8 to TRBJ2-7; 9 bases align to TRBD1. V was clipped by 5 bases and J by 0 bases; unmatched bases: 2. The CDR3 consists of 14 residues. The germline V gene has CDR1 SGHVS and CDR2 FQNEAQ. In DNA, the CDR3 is TGTGCCAGCAGCGTGACAGGGGGCTCCTACGAGCAGTACTTC. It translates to CASSVTGGSYEQYF. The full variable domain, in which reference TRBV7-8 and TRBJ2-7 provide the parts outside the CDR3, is GAGVSQSPRYKVAKRGQDVALRCDPISGHVSLFWYQQALGQGPEFLTYFQNEAQLDKSGLPSDRFFAERPEGSVSTLKIQRTQQEDSAVYLCASSVTGGSYEQYFGPGTRLTVT.

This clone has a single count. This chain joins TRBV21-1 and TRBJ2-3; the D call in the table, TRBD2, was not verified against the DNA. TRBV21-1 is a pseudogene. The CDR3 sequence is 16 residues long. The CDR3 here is CASTKGEGPGTDTQYF. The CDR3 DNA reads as TGTGCCAGCACCAAGGGCGAGGGCCCTGGCACAGATACGCAGTATTTT.

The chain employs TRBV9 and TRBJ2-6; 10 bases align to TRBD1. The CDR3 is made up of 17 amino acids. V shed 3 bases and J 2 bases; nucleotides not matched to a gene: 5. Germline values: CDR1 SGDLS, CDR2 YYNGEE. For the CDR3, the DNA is TGTGCCAGCAGCGGAACCGGGACAGGGGCTGGGGCCAACGTCCTGACTTTC. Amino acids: CASSGTGTGAGANVLTF.

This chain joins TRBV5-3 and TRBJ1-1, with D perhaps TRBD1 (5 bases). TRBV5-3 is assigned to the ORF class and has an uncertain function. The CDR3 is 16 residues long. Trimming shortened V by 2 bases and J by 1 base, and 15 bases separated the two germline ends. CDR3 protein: CARSFFRHRTNTEAFF. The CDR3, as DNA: TGTGCCAGAAGCTTCTTCCGACACAGGACGAACACTGAAGCTTTCTTT.

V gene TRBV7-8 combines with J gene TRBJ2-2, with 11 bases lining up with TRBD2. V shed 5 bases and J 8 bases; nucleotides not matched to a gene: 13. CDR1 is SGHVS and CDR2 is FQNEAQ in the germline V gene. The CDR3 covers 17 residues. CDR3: CASSARGLAGALGELFF. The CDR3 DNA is TGTGCCAGCAGCGCCCGAGGACTAGCGGGCGCTCTGGGGGAGCTGTTTTTT.

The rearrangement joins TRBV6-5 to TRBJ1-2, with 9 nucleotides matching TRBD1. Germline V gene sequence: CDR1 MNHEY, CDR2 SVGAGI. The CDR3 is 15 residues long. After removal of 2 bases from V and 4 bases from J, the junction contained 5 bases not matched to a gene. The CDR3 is CASSYPGTGIYGYTF. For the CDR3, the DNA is TGTGCCAGCAGTTACCCCGGGACAGGGATCTATGGCTACACCTTC.

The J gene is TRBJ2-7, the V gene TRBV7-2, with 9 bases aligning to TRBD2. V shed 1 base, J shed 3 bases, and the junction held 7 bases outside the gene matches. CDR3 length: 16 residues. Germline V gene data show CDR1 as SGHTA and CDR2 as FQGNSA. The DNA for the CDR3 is TGTGCCAGCAGCTTAGTGGGCGGGGGGGCTGTCTACGAGCAGTACTTC. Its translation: CASSLVGGGAVYEQYF.

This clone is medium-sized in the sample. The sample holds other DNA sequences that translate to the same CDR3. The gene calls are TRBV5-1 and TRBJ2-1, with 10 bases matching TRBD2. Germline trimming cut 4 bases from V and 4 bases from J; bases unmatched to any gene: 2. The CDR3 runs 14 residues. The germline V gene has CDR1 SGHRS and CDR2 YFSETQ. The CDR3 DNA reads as TGCGCCAGCAGCAGTAGCGGGGGGTACAATGAGCAGTTCTTC. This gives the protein CASSSSGGYNEQFF.

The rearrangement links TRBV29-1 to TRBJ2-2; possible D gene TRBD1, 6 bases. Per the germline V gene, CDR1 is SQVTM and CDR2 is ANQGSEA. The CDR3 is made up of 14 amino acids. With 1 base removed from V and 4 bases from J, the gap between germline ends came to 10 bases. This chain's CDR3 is CSVEGQDTTGELFF. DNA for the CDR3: TGCAGCGTTGAAGGACAGGACACCACCGGGGAGCTGTTTTTT.

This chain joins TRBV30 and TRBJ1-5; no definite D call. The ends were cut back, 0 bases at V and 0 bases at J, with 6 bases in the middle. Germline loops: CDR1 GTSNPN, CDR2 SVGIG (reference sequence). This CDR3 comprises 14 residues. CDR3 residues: CAWSVQYSNQPQHF. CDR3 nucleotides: TGTGCCTGGAGTGTCCAGTATAGCAATCAGCCCCAGCATTTT.

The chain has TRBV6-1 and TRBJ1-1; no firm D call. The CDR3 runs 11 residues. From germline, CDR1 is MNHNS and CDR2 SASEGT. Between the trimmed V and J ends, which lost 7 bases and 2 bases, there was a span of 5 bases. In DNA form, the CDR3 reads TGTGCCAGCACCCTCAACACTGAAGCTTTCTTT. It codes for CASTLNTEAFF.